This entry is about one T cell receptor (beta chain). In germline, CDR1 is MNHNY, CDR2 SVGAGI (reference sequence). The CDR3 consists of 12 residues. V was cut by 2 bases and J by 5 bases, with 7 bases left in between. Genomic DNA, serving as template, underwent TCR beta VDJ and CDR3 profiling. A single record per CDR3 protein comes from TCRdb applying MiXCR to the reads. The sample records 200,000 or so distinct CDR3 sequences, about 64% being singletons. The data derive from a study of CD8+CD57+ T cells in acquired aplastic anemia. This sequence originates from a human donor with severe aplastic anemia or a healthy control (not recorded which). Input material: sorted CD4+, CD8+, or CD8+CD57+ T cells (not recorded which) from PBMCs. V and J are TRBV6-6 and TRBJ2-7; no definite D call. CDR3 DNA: TGTGCCAGCAGTTACGTCGTGAACGAGCAGTACTTC. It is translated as CASSYVVNEQYF.